The clone carrying this T cell receptor (beta chain) was detected only a few times. Its antigen is currently unknown. V was shortened by 2 bases and J by 5 bases, with 12 bases between the two germline ends. The CDR3 totals 15 residues. Per germline, CDR1 MNHEY and CDR2 SVGEGT. This entry comes from a study of T cell responses to AZD1222 COVID-19 vaccine. Overall study results and limits: All repertoire sampling was performed exclusively after the peak T cell response. An increase in Spike-specific TCR breadth and depth was observed after two AZD1222 doses. Donors were chiefly white British, with a greater number of females, and clonal diversity was perhaps underestimated.

Assay used: immunoSEQ multiplex PCR; TCRdb lists only in-frame clones, some missing. The repertoire holds 150,000 to 200,000 clones, with 75% to 90% as singletons. The sequence was obtained from an adult who received the MenACWY meningococcal vaccine as a control. The J gene is TRBJ1-4, the V gene TRBV6-2 or TRBV6-3, with a possible D match to TRBD1 (5 bases). Sequencing was performed on peripheral blood, taken 28 days after the second dose of the MenACWY control vaccine. In DNA form, the CDR3 reads TGTGCCAGCAGTTACGGACGGGGGACGAATGAAAAACTGTTTTTT. Protein sequence: CASSYGRGTNEKLFF.